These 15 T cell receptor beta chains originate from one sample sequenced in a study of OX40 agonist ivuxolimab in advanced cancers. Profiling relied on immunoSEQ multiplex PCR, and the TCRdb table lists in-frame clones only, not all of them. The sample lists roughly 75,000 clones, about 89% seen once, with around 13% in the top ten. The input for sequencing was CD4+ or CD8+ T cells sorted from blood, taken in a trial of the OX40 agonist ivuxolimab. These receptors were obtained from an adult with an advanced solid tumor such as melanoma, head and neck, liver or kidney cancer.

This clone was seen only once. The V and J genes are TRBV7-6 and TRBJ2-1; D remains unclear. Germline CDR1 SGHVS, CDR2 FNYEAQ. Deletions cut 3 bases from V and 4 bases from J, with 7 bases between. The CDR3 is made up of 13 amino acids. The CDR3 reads CASSFNGYNEQFF. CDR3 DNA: TGTGCCAGCAGCTTCAACGGGTACAATGAGCAGTTCTTC.

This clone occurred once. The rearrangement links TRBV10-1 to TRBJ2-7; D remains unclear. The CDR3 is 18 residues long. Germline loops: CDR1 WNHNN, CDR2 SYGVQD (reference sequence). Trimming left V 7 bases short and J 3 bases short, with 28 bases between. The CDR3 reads CASTQSLTTPLILYEQYF. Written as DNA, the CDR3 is TGCGCCAGCACCCAATCGCTGACAACCCCCCTAATTCTCTACGAGCAGTACTTC.

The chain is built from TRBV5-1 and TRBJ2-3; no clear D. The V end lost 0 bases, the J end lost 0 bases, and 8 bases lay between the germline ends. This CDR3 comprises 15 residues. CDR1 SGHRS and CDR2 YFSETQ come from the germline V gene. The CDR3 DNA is TGCGCCAGCAGCTTGGGTCCGGAGAGCACAGATACGCAGTATTTT. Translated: CASSLGPESTDTQYF.

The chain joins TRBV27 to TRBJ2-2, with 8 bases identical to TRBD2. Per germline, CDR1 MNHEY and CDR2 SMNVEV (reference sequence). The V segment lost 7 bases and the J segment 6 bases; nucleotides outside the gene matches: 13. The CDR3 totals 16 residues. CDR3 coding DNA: TGTGCCAGCACTCCGGCGGGGGGACAATTTCCCGGGGAGCTGTTTTTT. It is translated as CASTPAGGQFPGELFF.

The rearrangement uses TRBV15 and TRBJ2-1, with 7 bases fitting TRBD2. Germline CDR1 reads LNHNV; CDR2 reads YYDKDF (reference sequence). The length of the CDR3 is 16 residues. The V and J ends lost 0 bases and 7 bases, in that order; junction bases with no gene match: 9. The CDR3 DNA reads TGTGCCACCAGCAGAGATCGTCCGGGACTAACAAATGAGCAGTTCTTC. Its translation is CATSRDRPGLTNEQFF. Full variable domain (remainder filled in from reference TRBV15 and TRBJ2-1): DAMVIQNPRYQVTQFGKPVTLSCSQTLNHNVMYWYQQKSSQAPKLLFHYYDKDFNNEADTPDNFQSRRPNTSFCFLDIRSPGLGDTAMYLCATSRDRPGLTNEQFFGPGTRLTVL.

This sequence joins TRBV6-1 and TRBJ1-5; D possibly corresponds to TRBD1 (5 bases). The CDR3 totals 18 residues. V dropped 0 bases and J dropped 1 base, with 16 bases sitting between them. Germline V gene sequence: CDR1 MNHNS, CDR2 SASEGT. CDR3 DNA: TGTGCCAGCAGTGAAGCGGGGCTGTACAGTTCGAGCAATCAGCCCCAGCATTTT. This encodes CASSEAGLYSSSNQPQHF.

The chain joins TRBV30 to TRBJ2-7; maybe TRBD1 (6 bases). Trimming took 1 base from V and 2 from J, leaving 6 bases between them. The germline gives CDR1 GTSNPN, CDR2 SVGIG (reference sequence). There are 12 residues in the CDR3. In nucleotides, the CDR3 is TGTGCCTGGAGTGAGGGGGCCTACGAGCAGTACTTC. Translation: CAWSEGAYEQYF.

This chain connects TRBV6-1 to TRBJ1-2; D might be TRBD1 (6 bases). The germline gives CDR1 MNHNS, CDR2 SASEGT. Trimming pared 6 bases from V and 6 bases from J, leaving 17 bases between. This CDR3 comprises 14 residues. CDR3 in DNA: TGTGCCAGCAGACGATCAGGGGAAGGGCATGGCTACACCTTC. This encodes CASRRSGEGHGYTF.

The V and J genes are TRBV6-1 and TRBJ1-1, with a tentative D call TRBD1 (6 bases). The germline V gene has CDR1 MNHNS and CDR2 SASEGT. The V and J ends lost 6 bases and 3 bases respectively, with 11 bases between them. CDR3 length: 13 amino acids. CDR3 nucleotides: TGTGCCAGCAGCGTACAGGGAGACACTGAAGCTTTCTTT. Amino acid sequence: CASSVQGDTEAFF.

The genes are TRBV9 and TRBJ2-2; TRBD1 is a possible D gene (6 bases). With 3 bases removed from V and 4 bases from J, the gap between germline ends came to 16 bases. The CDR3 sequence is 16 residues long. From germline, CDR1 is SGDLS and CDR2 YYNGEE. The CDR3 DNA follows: TGTGCCAGCAGCGATTCCCTTAACAGGGCCACCGGGGAGCTGTTTTTT. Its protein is CASSDSLNRATGELFF.

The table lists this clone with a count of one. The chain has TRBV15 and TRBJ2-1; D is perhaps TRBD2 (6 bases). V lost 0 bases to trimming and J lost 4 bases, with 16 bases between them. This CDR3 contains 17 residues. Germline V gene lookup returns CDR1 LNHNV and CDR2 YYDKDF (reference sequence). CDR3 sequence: CATSRERGSGLYNEQFF. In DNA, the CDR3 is TGTGCCACCAGCAGAGAAAGGGGAAGCGGGTTATACAATGAGCAGTTCTTC.

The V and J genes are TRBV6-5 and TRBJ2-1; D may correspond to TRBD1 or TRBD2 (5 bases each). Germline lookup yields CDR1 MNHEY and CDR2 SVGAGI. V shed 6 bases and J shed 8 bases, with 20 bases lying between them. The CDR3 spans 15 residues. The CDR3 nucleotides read TGTGCCAGCAGATACGGGACCTTCGACCTCCATGAGCAGTTCTTC. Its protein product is CASRYGTFDLHEQFF.

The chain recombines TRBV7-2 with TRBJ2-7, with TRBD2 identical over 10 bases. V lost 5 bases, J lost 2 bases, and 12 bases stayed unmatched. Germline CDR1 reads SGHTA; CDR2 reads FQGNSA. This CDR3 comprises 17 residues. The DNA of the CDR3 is TGTGCCAGCAGCCAAGATCGGGGAGCGGGAGGGCCCTACGAGCAGTACTTC. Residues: CASSQDRGAGGPYEQYF.

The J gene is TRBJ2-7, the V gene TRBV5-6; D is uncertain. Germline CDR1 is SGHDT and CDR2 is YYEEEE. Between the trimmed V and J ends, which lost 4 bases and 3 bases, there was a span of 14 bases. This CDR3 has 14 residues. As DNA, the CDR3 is TGTGCCAGCAGCCGCATGATCAGTCGCTACGAGCAGTACTTC. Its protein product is CASSRMISRYEQYF.

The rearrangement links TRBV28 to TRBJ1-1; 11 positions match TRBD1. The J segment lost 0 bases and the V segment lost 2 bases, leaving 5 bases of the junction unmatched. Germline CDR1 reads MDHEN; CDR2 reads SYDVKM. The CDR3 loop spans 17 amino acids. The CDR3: CASSLKGQGGMNTEAFF. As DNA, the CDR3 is TGTGCCAGCAGTTTAAAGGGACAGGGGGGGATGAACACTGAAGCTTTCTTT.